This T cell receptor (beta chain) was sequenced in a study of T cell responses to AZD1222 COVID-19 vaccine. General observations from the study: Reports indicate that nearly half of spike-specific TCRs are directed at unmutated variant regions. After two AZD1222 doses, spike-specific TCR breadth and depth rose versus day 0. At 160-218 and 743-854, vaccine-associated CD4 TCRs were dominant, and they spanned spike. Repertoire sampling was restricted to post-peak T cell response timepoints.

The germline V gene has CDR1 SGDLS and CDR2 YYNGEE. The CDR3 sequence is 15 residues long. Trimming took 4 bases from V and 2 from J; bases not matched to a gene: 7. Points on this clone: Antigen specificity is unknown.

Sequencing was performed with immunoSEQ multiplex PCR; in TCRdb, only in-frame clones are kept and a portion is missing. The repertoire holds 90,000 to 150,000 clones, with around 83% as singletons. The clonotype originates from an adult who received the AZD1222 COVID-19 vaccine. This specimen was peripheral blood, taken 28 days after the second AZD1222 dose. This rearrangement joins TRBV9 to TRBJ1-1, with 8 bases fitting TRBD1. CDR3 in DNA: TGTGCCAGCAGCCCTGGACAGGGTGATAACACTGAAGCTTTCTTT. Amino acid sequence: CASSPGQGDNTEAFF.